A single sample gave rise to the 19 T cell receptor beta chains below, sequenced in a study of T-cell memory formation after mild COVID-19. A single record per CDR3 protein comes from TCRdb applying MiXCR to the 5' RACE reads. This table has some 410,000 distinct CDR3 sequences, more than 20% appearing once. Sequencing was done on a sample of PBMCs or a T cell subset sorted from them (not recorded which). These receptors came from an adult woman who had mild COVID-19 (a few samples of this study predate the infection). Cell type and time point are not known.

This clonotype was observed a handful of times. J is TRBJ2-1 and V is TRBV9; TRBD2 matches 12 bases. The CDR3 extends over 16 amino acids. Germline V lookup: CDR1 SGDLS, CDR2 YYNGEE. J was trimmed by 8 bases and V by 3 bases; bases with no gene match: 9. The CDR3 sequence is CASSGAGLAGLDEQFF. The DNA of the CDR3 is TGTGCCAGCAGCGGGGCAGGACTAGCGGGATTAGATGAGCAGTTCTTC. The whole variable domain, remainder taken from reference TRBV9 and TRBJ2-1, is DSGVTQTPKHLITATGQRVTLRCSPRSGDLSVYWYQQSLDQGLQFLIQYYNGEERAKGNILERFSAQQFPDLHSELNLSSLELGDSALYFCASSGAGLAGLDEQFFGPGTRLTVL.

The chain joins TRBV2 to TRBJ1-2; maybe TRBD1 (5 bases). V shed 2 bases and J shed 8 bases, with 12 bases lying between them. Germline V gene lookup returns CDR1 SNHLY and CDR2 FYNNEI. This CDR3 is built from 13 residues. The CDR3 protein is CASSEYDSNGYTF. The CDR3 DNA reads TGTGCCAGCAGTGAATATGACAGTAACGGCTACACCTTC.

CDR3 amino acids: CASNRLAGGGDTDTQYF. The DNA for the CDR3 is TGCGCCAGCAACCGACTAGCGGGAGGAGGAGACACAGATACGCAGTATTTT. V and J are TRBV5-1 and TRBJ2-3, with 13 bases that match TRBD2. The V segment lost 6 bases and the J segment 2 bases; nucleotides outside the gene matches: 9. CDR1 and CDR2 (germline): SGHRS, YFSETQ. The CDR3 runs 17 residues. The full variable domain, with the rest looked up from reference TRBV5-1 and TRBJ2-3, is KAGVTQTPRYLIKTRGQQVTLSCSPISGHRSVSWYQQTPGQGLQFLFEYFSETQRNKGNFPGRFSGRQFSNSRSEMNVSTLELGDSALYLCASNRLAGGGDTDTQYFGPGTRLTVL.

The genes are TRBV3-1 and TRBJ2-2; D uncertain. The CDR3 covers 14 residues. The V and J ends lost 6 bases and 0 bases respectively, with 8 bases between them. Per the germline V gene, CDR1 is LGHDT and CDR2 is YNNKEL (reference sequence). The CDR3 sequence: CASRRTPNTGELFF. The CDR3 bases are TGTGCCAGCAGACGGACGCCGAACACCGGGGAGCTGTTTTTT.

This chain uses TRBV4-1 with TRBJ1-1; no reliable D call. CDR1 and CDR2 from the germline V gene are MGHRA and YSYEKL. V was clipped by 2 bases and J by 6 bases, with 13 bases between them. The CDR3 runs to 14 residues. This chain's CDR3 is CASSQQPGWPEAFF. The CDR3 nucleotides read TGCGCCAGCAGCCAACAACCGGGGTGGCCTGAAGCTTTCTTT.

Only one count was recorded for this clonotype. This rearrangement joins TRBV19 to TRBJ2-2; 11 nucleotides align to TRBD2. Germline CDR1 LNHDA, CDR2 SQIVND (reference sequence). The CDR3 length is 15 residues. Germline trimming cut 4 bases from V and 7 bases from J; bases unmatched to any gene: 5. CDR3 sequence (DNA): TGTGCCAGTAGTACAACTAGCGGGAGAAGCGGGGAGCTGTTTTTT. It translates to CASSTTSGRSGELFF. The full variable domain, in which reference TRBV19 and TRBJ2-2 provide the parts outside the CDR3, is DGGITQSPKYLFRKEGQNVTLSCEQNLNHDAMYWYRQDPGQGLRLIYYSQIVNDFQKGDIAEGYSVSREKKESFPLTVTSAQKNPTAFYLCASSTTSGRSGELFFGEGSRLTVL.

This clonotype was detected a few times. The rearrangement uses TRBV18 and TRBJ2-3; 14 bases map to TRBD2. Losses at the gene ends were 5 bases for V and 1 base for J; bases not matched to a gene: 8. The CDR3 consists of 18 residues. Looked up from germline, CDR1 is KGHSH and CDR2 is LQKENI. The CDR3 is CASSFRLAGGLGTDTQYF. CDR3 in DNA: TGTGCCAGCTCATTCCGACTAGCGGGGGGGCTAGGCACAGATACGCAGTATTTT.

This clonotype occurred a few times. This sequence joins TRBV5-5 and TRBJ2-7; 7 nucleotides align to TRBD1. Germline-derived CDR1 and CDR2 are SGHKS and YYEKEE (reference sequence). The CDR3 is 17 amino acids. The V gene end was trimmed by 0 bases and the J gene end by 4 bases; junction bases not matched to a gene: 13. CDR3: CASSLESVWDSLYEQYF. The CDR3 coding sequence is TGTGCCAGCAGCTTGGAATCGGTGTGGGACAGTCTATACGAGCAGTACTTC.

There are many counts of this clonotype. The chain combines TRBV6-4 with TRBJ2-3, with TRBD1 identical over 8 bases. V gave up 4 bases and J gave up 2 bases; unmatched junction bases: 8. Germline V gene sequence: CDR1 MRHNA, CDR2 SNTAGT. The CDR3 contains 16 residues. The CDR3: CASSAADRDNTDTQYF. CDR3 bases: TGTGCCAGCAGTGCCGCGGACAGGGATAACACAGATACGCAGTATTTT.

This clonotype was seen repeatedly, ten times or more. The chain employs TRBV11-3 and TRBJ2-1; TRBD2 agrees at 11 bases. Germline V gene data show CDR1 as SGHNT and CDR2 as YENEEA. This CDR3 has 15 residues. The V gene end was trimmed by 3 bases and the J gene end by 6 bases; junction bases not matched to a gene: 4. The CDR3 DNA reads as TGTGCCAGCAGCTTTAGACTAGCGGGAAGCAATGAGCAGTTCTTC. It is translated as CASSFRLAGSNEQFF. The full variable domain, completed using reference TRBV11-3 and TRBJ2-1, is EAGVVQSPRYKIIEKKQPVAFWCNPISGHNTLYWYLQNLGQGPELLIRYENEEAVDDSQLPKDRFSAERLKGVDSTLKIQPAELGDSAVYLCASSFRLAGSNEQFFGPGTRLTVL.

With respect to this clonotype: One junction end disagrees with the germline gene, perhaps due to a read error. The chain employs TRBV7-2 and TRBJ2-7; 9 bases fit TRBD2. The CDR3 is made up of 15 amino acids. Germline assignment: CDR1 SGHTA and CDR2 FQGNSA. The CDR3 here is CASSLAGVLSYEQYF. The CDR3 DNA is TGTGCCAGCAGTTTAGCGGGAGTCCTCTCTTACGAGCAGTACTTC. The full variable domain, with the rest looked up from reference TRBV7-2 and TRBJ2-7, is GAGVSQSPSNKVTEKGKDVELRCDPISGHTALYWYRQSLGQGLEFLIYFQGNSAPDKSGLPSDRFSAERTGGSVSTLTIQRTQQEDSAVYLCASSLAGVLSYEQYFGPGTRLTVT.

The rearrangement links TRBV7-9 to TRBJ2-1, with 10 bases matching TRBD2. Unmatched junction bases numbered 9, after V lost 3 bases and J lost 7 bases. The CDR3 has 16 amino acids. Germline V gene sequence: CDR1 SEHNR, CDR2 FQNEAQ (reference sequence). The CDR3 bases are TGTGCCAGCAGCTTGGGAGCGGGAGGGGAAGTGAATGAGCAGTTCTTC. Amino acids: CASSLGAGGEVNEQFF.

This clonotype turned up a few times. This rearrangement joins TRBV7-8 to TRBJ2-5; the match to TRBD1 covers 9 bases. This CDR3 has 16 residues. The V and J ends lost 5 bases and 2 bases, in that order; junction bases with no gene match: 9. Germline V CDR1 and CDR2: SGHVS, FQNEAQ. CDR3 region: CASSTHRGRRQETQYF. The CDR3 DNA sequence: TGTGCCAGCAGCACCCACAGGGGGCGAAGACAAGAGACCCAGTACTTC.

V usage is TRBV12-3 or TRBV12-4 and J usage is TRBJ2-1; 7 positions agree with TRBD1. This CDR3 is built from 13 residues. J was trimmed by 7 bases and V by 5 bases; bases with no gene match: 5. CDR3 coding DNA: TGTGCCAGCAGTCAGGGGGAGTGGAATGAGCAGTTCTTC. This sequence encodes CASSQGEWNEQFF.

This clonotype was seen more than once but under ten times. The chain carries TRBV14 and TRBJ2-2, with 9 bases fitting TRBD2. This CDR3 spans 15 amino acids. Germline lookup yields CDR1 SGHDN and CDR2 FVKESK. The V and J ends lost 1 base and 7 bases, in that order; junction bases with no gene match: 4. The CDR3 spells CASSQVAGVNGELFF. CDR3 DNA: TGTGCCAGCAGCCAAGTAGCGGGAGTAAACGGGGAGCTGTTTTTT. The entire variable domain, with the rest obtained from reference TRBV14 and TRBJ2-2, is as follows: EAGVTQFPSHSVIEKGQTVTLRCDPISGHDNLYWYRRVMGKEIKFLLHFVKESKQDESGMPNNRFLAERTGGTYSTLKVQPAELEDSGVYFCASSQVAGVNGELFFGEGSRLTVL.

The chain employs TRBV12-3 or TRBV12-4 and TRBJ2-2; TRBD2 aligns across 11 bases. V lost 5 bases, J lost 0 bases, and 8 bases stayed unmatched. CDR3 size: 18 residues. This chain's CDR3 is CASSPSGLAVANTGELFF. Here the CDR3 DNA reads TGTGCCAGCAGTCCTTCGGGACTAGCGGTTGCGAACACCGGGGAGCTGTTTTTT.

The chain joins TRBV7-9 to TRBJ1-1, with 7 bases identical to TRBD1. The V gene end was trimmed by 5 bases and the J gene end by 1 base; junction bases not matched to a gene: 7. In germline, CDR1 is SEHNR, CDR2 FQNEAQ (reference sequence). This CDR3 has 15 residues. This chain's CDR3 is CASSPRQGGNTEAFF. In nucleotides, the CDR3 is TGTGCCAGCAGCCCTAGACAGGGTGGGAACACTGAAGCTTTCTTT.

This clonotype appeared a few times. The CDR3 DNA sequence: TGTGCCAGCAGCTTGGATTGGATGGGGGACGAGCAGTACTTC. Residues: CASSLDWMGDEQYF. J is TRBJ2-7 and V is TRBV5-5; D may match TRBD1 or TRBD2 (5 bases each). Germline V gives CDR1 SGHKS, CDR2 YYEKEE (reference sequence). This CDR3 comprises 14 residues. V lost 0 bases to trimming and J lost 5 bases, with 12 bases between them.

The chain carries TRBV2 and TRBJ2-4, with 8 bases that match TRBD2. V was clipped by 0 bases and J by 9 bases; unmatched bases: 4. Germline V gene lookup returns CDR1 SNHLY and CDR2 FYNNEI. This CDR3 region has 14 residues. The CDR3 sequence: CASSEASGNVIQYF. In DNA, the CDR3 is TGTGCCAGCAGTGAAGCTAGCGGGAACGTCATTCAGTACTTC.